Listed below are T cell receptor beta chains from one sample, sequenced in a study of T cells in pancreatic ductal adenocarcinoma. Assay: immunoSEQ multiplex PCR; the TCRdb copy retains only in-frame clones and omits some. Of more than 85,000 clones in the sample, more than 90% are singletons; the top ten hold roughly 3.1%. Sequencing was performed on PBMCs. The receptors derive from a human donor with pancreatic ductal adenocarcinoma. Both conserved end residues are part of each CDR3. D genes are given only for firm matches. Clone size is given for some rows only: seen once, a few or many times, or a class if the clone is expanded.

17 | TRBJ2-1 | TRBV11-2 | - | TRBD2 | CASSLGRLADSYNEQFF | TGTGCCAGCAGCTTAGGTCGACTAGCAGATTCCTACAATGAGCAGTTCTTC
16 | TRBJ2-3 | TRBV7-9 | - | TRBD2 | CASSISGRPPSGTQYF | TGTGCCAGCAGCATCAGCGGGAGGCCCCCCAGCGGTACGCAGTATTTT
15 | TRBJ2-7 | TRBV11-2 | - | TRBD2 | CASSLELAGTYEQYF | TGTGCCAGCAGCTTAGAACTAGCGGGTACCTACGAGCAGTACTTC
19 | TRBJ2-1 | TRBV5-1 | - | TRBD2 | CASSLALPRLAGGKNEQFF | TGCGCCAGCAGCTTGGCCCTCCCCCGCTTAGCGGGAGGGAAGAATGAGCAGTTCTTC
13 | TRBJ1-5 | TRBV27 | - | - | CASSLGVNQPQHF | TGTGCCAGCAGTTTGGGAGTCAATCAGCCCCAGCATTTT
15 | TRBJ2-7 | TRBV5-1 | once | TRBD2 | CASSLTSGNSYEQYF | TGCGCCAGCAGCTTGACTAGCGGAAACTCCTACGAGCAGTACTTC
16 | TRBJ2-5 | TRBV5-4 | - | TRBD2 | CASSFGTSGLQETQYF | TGTGCCAGCAGCTTTGGGACTAGCGGGTTACAAGAGACCCAGTACTTC
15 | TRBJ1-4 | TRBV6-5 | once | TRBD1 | CASSLGQGLIEKLFF | TGTGCCAGCAGTCTAGGACAGGGCTTAATTGAAAAACTGTTTTTT
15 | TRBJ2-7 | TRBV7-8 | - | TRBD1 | CASNSPGTGGREQYF | TGTGCCAGCAACTCGCCTGGGACAGGGGGGCGGGAGCAGTACTTC
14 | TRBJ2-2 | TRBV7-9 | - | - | CASSGEDQTGELFF | TGTGCCAGCAGCGGGGAGGACCAGACCGGGGAGCTGTTTTTT
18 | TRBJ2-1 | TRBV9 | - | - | CASSARPIAASSYNEQFF | TGTGCCAGCAGCGCACGCCCCATAGCCGCGAGCTCCTACAATGAGCAGTTCTTC
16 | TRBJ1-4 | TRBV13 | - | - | CASSLGGGGINEKLFF | TGTGCCAGCAGCTTAGGTGGGGGGGGGATTAATGAAAAACTGTTTTTT
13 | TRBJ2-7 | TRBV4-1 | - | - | CASSQGRVYEQYF | TGCGCCAGCAGCCAAGGTCGGGTCTACGAGCAGTACTTC
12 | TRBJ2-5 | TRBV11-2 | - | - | CASSLMSETQYF | TGTGCCAGCAGCTTAATGAGCGAGACCCAGTACTTC
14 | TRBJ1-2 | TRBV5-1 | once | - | CASSFEVPAYGYTF | TGCGCCAGCAGCTTCGAGGTCCCAGCCTATGGCTACACCTTC
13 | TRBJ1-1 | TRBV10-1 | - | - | CASSGQQNTEAFF | TGCGCCAGCAGTGGACAGCAGAACACTGAAGCTTTCTTT
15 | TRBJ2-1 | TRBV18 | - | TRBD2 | CASSGLAGVGNEQFF | TGTGCCAGCTCAGGACTAGCGGGAGTGGGGAATGAGCAGTTCTTC
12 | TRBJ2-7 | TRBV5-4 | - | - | CASSNSGYEQYF | TGTGCCAGCAGTAACAGTGGCTACGAGCAGTACTTC
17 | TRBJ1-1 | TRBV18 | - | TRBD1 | CASSLRTGGWEGTEAFF | TGTGCCAGCTCACTGCGGACAGGGGGCTGGGAGGGCACTGAAGCTTTCTTT
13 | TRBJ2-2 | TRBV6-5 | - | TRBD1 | CASSRQGTGELFF | TGTGCCAGCAGCCGACAGGGCACCGGGGAGCTGTTTTTT
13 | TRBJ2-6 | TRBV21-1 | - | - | CASTHSGANVLTF | TGTGCCAGCACCCACTCTGGGGCCAACGTCCTGACTTTC
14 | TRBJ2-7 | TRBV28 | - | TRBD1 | CASSLGTVIDEQYF | TGTGCCAGCAGTTTAGGGACAGTTATAGACGAGCAGTACTTC
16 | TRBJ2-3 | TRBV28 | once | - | CASSTKRKRSTDTQYF | TGTGCCAGCAGTACAAAGCGGAAGCGTTCTACAGATACGCAGTATTTT
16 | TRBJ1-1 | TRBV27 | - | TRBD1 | CASRRPDRGLNTEAFF | TGTGCCAGCAGGCGGCCGGACAGGGGGCTGAACACTGAAGCTTTCTTT
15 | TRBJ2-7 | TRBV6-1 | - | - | CASSEVPGDSYEQYF | TGTGCCAGCAGTGAAGTGCCAGGGGACTCCTACGAGCAGTACTTC